The clone carrying this T cell receptor (beta chain) turned up a few times. The antigen is not known. V dropped 2 bases and J dropped 8 bases, with 18 bases sitting between them. Germline loops: CDR1 KGHSH, CDR2 LQKENI. The CDR3 loop spans 15 amino acids. These data are taken from a study of blood T cells in healthy people across ages. Next came a second PCR, run for roughly 6 to 11 cycles, which used a sample-barcoded 5' primer along with a J-beta primer mix. Each sample yielded at least 3 million CDR3-containing paired-end reads. TCRdb processed the 5' RACE reads anew with MiXCR; each CDR3 protein has one entry. The profile shows 540,000 or so distinct CDR3 sequences, roughly 29% of them singletons. Study conclusions and caveats: Higher diversity and more naive CD4+ cells were features of long-lived donors, compared to aged donors. Measured against age, TCR beta diversity per million T cells decreased in a roughly linear manner.

This TCR was sampled from a woman in her 70s in good health. The chain has TRBV18 and TRBJ1-2, with D possibly TRBD1 on 5 matching bases. Sequencing was carried out using blood. The CDR3 region is CASSPDGRESGGYTF. The CDR3 region has the DNA TGTGCCAGCTCACCAGACGGCAGGGAGAGTGGGGGCTACACCTTC.